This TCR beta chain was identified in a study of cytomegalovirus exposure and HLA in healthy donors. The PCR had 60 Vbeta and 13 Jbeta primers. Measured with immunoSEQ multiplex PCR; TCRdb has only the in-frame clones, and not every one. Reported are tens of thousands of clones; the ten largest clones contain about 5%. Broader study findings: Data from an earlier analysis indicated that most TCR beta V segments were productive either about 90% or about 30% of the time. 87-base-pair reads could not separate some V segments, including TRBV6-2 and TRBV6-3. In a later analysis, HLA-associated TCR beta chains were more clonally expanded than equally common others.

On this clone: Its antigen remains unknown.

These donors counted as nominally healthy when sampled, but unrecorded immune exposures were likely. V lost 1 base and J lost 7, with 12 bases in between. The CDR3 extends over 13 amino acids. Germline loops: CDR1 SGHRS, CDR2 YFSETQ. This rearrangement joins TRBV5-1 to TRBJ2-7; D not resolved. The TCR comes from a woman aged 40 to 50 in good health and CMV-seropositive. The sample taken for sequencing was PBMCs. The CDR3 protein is CASSLTQLEEQYF. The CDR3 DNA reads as TGCGCCAGCAGCTTGACGCAATTAGAGGAGCAGTACTTC.